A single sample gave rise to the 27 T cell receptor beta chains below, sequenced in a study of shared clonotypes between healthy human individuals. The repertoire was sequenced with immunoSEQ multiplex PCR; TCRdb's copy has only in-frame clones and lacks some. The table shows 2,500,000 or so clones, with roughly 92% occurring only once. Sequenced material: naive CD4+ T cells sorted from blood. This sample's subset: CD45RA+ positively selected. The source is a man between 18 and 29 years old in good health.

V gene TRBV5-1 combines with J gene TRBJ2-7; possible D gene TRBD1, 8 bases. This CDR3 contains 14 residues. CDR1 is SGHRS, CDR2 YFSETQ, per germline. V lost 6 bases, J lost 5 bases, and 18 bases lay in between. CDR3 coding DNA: TGCGCCAGCACAGGGGGCGGGAGTGGCAACGAGCAGTACTTC. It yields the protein CASTGGGSGNEQYF.

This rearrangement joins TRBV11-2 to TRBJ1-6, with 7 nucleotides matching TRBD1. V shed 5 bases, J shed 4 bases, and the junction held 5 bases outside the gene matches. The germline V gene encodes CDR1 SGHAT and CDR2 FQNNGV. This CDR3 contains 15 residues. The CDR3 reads CASSHGQAYNSPLHF. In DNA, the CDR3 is TGTGCCAGCAGCCATGGACAGGCTTATAATTCACCCCTCCACTTT.

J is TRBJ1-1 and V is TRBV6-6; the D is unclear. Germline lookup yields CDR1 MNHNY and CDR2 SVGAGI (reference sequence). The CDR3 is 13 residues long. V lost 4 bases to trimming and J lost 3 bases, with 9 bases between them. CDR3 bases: TGTGCCAGCAGTTCATATGGGGACACTGAAGCTTTCTTT. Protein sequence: CASSSYGDTEAFF.

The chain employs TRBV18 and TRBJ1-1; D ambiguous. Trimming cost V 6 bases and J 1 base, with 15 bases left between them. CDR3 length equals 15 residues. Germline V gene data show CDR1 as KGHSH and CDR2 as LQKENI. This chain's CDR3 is CASSPSSLTNTEAFF. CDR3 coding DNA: TGTGCCAGCTCTCCCTCATCTCTCACGAACACTGAAGCTTTCTTT. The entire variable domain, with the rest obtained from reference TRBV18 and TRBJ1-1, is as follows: NAGVMQNPRHLVRRRGQEARLRCSPMKGHSHVYWYRQLPEEGLKFMVYLQKENIIDESGMPKERFSAEFPKEGPSILRIQQVVRGDSAAYFCASSPSSLTNTEAFFGQGTRLTVV.

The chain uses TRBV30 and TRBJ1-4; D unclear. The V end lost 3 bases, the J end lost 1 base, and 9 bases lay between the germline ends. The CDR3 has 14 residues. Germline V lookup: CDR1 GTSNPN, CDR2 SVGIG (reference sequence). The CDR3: CAWRNGGTNEKLFF. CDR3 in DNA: TGTGCCTGGAGAAACGGTGGAACTAATGAAAAACTGTTTTTT.

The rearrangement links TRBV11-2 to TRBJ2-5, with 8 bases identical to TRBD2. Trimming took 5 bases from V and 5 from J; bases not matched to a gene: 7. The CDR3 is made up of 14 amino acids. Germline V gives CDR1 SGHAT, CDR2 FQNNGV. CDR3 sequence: CASSRSGSRETQYF. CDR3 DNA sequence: TGTGCCAGCAGCCGCAGCGGGAGTAGGGAGACCCAGTACTTC.

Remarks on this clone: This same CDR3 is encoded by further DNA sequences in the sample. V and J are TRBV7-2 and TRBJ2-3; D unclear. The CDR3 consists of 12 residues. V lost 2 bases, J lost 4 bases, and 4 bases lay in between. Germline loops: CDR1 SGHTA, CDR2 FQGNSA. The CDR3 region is CASSLTPDTQYF. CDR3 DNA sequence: TGTGCCAGCAGCTTAACGCCAGATACGCAGTATTTT.

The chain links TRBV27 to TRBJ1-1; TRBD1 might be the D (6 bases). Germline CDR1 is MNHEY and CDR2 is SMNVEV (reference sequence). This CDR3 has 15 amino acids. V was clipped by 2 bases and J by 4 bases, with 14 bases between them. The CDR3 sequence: CASSLSQQGITEAFF. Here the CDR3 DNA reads TGTGCCAGCAGTTTAAGTCAACAGGGAATCACTGAAGCTTTCTTT.

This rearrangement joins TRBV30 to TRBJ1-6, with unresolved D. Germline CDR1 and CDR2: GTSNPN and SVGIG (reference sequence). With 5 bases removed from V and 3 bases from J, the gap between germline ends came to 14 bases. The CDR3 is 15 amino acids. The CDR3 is CAWVPYTGYNSPLHF. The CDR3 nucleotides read TGTGCCTGGGTGCCTTATACCGGCTATAATTCACCCCTCCACTTT. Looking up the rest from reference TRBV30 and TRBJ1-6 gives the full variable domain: SQTIHQWPATLVQPVGSPLSLECTVEGTSNPNLYWYRQAAGRGLQLLFYSVGIGQISSEVPQNLSASRPQDRQFILSSKKLLLSDSGFYLCAWVPYTGYNSPLHFGNGTRLTVT.

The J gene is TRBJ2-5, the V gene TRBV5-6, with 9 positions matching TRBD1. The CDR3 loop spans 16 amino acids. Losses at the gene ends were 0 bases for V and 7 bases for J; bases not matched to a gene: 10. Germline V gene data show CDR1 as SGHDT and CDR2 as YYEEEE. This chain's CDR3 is CASSLVGQGISGTQYF. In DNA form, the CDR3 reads TGTGCCAGCAGCTTGGTTGGACAGGGGATTTCGGGGACCCAGTACTTC.

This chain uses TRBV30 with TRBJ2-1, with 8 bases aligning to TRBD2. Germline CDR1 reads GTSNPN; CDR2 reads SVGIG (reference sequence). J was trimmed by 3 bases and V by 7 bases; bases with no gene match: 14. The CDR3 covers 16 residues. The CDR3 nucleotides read TGTGCCTTGGCTCGGACTCTAGCGGGCCGCTACAATGAGCAGTTCTTC. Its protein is CALARTLAGRYNEQFF.

The chain's CDR3 is CASSYPGVEKLFF. The DNA of the CDR3 is TGTGCCAGCAGCTACCCAGGGGTAGAAAAACTGTTTTTT. The chain employs TRBV7-8 and TRBJ1-4; tentatively, D is TRBD1 (6 bases). The CDR3 is 13 residues long. Germline V CDR1 and CDR2: SGHVS, FQNEAQ. With 4 bases removed from V and 8 bases from J, the gap between germline ends came to 11 bases.

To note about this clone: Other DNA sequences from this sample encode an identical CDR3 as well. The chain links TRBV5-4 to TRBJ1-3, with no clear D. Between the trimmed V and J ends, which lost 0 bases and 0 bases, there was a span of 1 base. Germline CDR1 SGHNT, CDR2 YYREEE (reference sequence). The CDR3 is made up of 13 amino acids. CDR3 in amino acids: CASSLGSGNTIYF. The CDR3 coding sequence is TGTGCCAGCAGCTTGGGCTCTGGAAACACCATATATTTT. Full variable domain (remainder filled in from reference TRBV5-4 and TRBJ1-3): ETGVTQSPTHLIKTRGQQVTLRCSSQSGHNTVSWYQQALGQGPQFIFQYYREEENGRGNFPPRFSGLQFPNYSSELNVNALELDDSALYLCASSLGSGNTIYFGEGSWLTVV.

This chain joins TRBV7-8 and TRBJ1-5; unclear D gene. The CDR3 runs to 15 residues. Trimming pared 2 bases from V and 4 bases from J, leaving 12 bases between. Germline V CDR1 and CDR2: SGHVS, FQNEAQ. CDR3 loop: CASSLSKPLNQPQHF. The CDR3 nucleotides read TGTGCCAGCAGCTTATCTAAGCCGCTTAATCAGCCCCAGCATTTT.

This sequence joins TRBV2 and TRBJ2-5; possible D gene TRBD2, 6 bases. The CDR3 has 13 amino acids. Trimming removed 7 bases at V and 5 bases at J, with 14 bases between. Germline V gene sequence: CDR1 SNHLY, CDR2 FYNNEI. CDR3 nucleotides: TGTGCCAGCATGGGGGGACCTAGGGAGACCCAGTACTTC. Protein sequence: CASMGGPRETQYF. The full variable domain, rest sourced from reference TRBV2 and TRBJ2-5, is EPEVTQTPSHQVTQMGQEVILRCVPISNHLYFYWYRQILGQKVEFLVSFYNNEISEKSEIFDDQFSVERPDGSNFTLKIRSTKLEDSAMYFCASMGGPRETQYFGPGTRLLVL.

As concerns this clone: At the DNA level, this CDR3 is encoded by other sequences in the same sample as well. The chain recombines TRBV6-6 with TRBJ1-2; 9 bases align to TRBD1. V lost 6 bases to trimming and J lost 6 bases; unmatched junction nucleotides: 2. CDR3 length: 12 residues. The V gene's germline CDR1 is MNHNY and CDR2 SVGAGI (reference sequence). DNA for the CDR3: TGTGCCAGCAGGACAGGGGGAGATGGCTACACCTTC. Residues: CASRTGGDGYTF.

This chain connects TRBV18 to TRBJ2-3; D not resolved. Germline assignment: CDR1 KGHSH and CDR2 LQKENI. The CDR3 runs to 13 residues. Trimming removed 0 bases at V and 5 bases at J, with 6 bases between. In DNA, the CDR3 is TGTGCCAGCTCACCACCGAATGAAGATACGCAGTATTTT. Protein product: CASSPPNEDTQYF.

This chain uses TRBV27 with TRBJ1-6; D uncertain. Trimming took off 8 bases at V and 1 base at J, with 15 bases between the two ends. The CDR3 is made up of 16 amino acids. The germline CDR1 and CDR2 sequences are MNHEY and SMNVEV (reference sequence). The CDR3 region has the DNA TGTGCCAGCGGGCCTTCCTGGGGATCCTATAATTCACCCCTCCACTTT. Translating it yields CASGPSWGSYNSPLHF.

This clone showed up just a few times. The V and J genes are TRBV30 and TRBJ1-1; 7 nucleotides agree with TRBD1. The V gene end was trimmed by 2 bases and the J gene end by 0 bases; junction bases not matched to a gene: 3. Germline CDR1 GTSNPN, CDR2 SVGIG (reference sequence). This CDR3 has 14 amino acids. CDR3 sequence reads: CAWSPGTVNTEAFF. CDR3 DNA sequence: TGTGCCTGGAGTCCTGGGACAGTGAACACTGAAGCTTTCTTT. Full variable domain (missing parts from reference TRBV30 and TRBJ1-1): SQTIHQWPATLVQPVGSPLSLECTVEGTSNPNLYWYRQAAGRGLQLLFYSVGIGQISSEVPQNLSASRPQDRQFILSSKKLLLSDSGFYLCAWSPGTVNTEAFFGQGTRLTVV.

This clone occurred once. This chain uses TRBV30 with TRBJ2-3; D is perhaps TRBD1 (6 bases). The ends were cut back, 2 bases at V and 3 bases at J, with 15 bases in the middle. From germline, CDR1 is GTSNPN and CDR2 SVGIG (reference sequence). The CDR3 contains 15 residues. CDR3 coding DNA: TGTGCCTGGAGTACCCCCAGGGGTGGGACAGATACGCAGTATTTT. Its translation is CAWSTPRGGTDTQYF.

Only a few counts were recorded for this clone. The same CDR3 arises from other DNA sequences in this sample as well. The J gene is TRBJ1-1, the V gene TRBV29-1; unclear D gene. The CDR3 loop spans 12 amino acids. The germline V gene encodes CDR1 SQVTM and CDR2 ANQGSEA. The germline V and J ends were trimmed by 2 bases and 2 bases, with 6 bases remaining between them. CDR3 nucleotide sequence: TGCAGCGTTGAAAAGGGCAACACTGAAGCTTTCTTT. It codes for CSVEKGNTEAFF.

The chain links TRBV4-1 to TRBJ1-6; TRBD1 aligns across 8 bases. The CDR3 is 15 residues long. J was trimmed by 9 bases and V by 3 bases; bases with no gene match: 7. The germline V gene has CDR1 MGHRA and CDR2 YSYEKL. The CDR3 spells CASSQLGQGGSPLHF. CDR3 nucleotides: TGCGCCAGCAGCCAGCTTGGACAGGGCGGTTCACCCCTCCACTTT.

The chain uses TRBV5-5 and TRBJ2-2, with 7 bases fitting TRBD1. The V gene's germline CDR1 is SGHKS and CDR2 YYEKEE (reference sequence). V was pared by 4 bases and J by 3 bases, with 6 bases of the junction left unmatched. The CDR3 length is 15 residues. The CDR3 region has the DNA TGTGCCAGCAGCCCCAGGGGGTCGGACACCGGGGAGCTGTTTTTT. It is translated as CASSPRGSDTGELFF.

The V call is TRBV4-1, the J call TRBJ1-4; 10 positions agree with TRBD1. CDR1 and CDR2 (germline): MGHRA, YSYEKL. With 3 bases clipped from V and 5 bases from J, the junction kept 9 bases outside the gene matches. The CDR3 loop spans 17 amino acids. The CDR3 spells CASSHHRDRGRNEKLFF. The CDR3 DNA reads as TGCGCCAGCAGCCACCACCGGGACAGGGGAAGGAATGAAAAACTGTTTTTT.

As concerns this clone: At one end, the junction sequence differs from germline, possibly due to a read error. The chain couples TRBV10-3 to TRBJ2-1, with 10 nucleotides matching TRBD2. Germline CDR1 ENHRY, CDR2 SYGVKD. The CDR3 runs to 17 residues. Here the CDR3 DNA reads TGTGCCATCACTGAGGGGAGCGGGAGGGGGAAGGGGGCTGAGCAGTTCTTC. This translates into CAITEGSGRGKGAEQFF.

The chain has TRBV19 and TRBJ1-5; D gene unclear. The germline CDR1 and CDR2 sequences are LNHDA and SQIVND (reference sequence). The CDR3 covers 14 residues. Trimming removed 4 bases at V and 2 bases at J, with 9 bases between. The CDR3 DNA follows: TGTGCCAGTAGTACTAACAGCGGCAATCAGCCCCAGCATTTT. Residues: CASSTNSGNQPQHF.

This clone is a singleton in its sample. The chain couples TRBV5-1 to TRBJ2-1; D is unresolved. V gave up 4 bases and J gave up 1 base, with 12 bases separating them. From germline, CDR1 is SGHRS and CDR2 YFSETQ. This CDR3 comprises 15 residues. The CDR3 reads CASSVDQESYNEQFF. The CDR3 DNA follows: TGCGCCAGCAGCGTAGATCAGGAGTCCTACAATGAGCAGTTCTTC.